Each of the 15 T cell receptor beta chains below was sequenced from the same sample in a study of shared clonotypes between healthy human individuals. Sequencing used immunoSEQ multiplex PCR; TCRdb keeps in-frame clones, though not all of them. The sample has some 2,100,000 clones, 85% to 95% seen once; the top ten hold more than 1.5%. Terminally differentiated effector memory CD45RA+ cells were left out of the naive CD8 fraction, which was CD45RO-negative and positively selected for CCR7. Sequencing input: naive CD8+ T cells from PBMCs. Receptors were obtained from a man aged 18-30 years in good health. Some clones in this sample may be carry-over from other donors' samples.

J is TRBJ2-1 and V is TRBV28; no clear D gene. The CDR3 has 14 amino acids. V lost 3 bases and J 3 bases, leaving 9 bases between the germline ends. The germline CDR1 and CDR2 sequences are MDHEN and SYDVKM. The CDR3 is CASSFEALYNEQFF. In DNA form, the CDR3 reads TGTGCCAGCAGTTTCGAGGCCCTCTACAATGAGCAGTTCTTC.

The gene calls are TRBV27 and TRBJ2-3; D possibly uses TRBD1 or TRBD2 (5 bases each). The CDR3 loop spans 16 amino acids. Germline V gene data show CDR1 as MNHEY and CDR2 as SMNVEV (reference sequence). V lost 0 bases and J 0 bases, leaving 10 bases between the germline ends. This CDR3 is CASSLSWGFSTDTQYF. The CDR3 nucleotides read TGTGCCAGCAGTTTATCTTGGGGGTTTAGCACAGATACGCAGTATTTT.

The chain is built from TRBV29-1 and TRBJ2-7; the match to TRBD2 covers 10 bases. There are 14 residues in the CDR3. In germline, CDR1 is SQVTM, CDR2 ANQGSEA. Trimming took 5 bases from V and 3 from J; bases not matched to a gene: 7. The DNA for the CDR3 is TGCAGCGTTCGGGGGGCTAGCGGGAGCTACGAGCAGTACTTC. Protein: CSVRGASGSYEQYF.

The chain recombines TRBV5-1 with TRBJ2-7; maybe TRBD1 (5 bases). The CDR3 has 17 amino acids. CDR1 is SGHRS, CDR2 YFSETQ, per germline. V lost 0 bases to trimming and J lost 3 bases, with 19 bases between them. CDR3 bases: TGCGCCAGCAGCTTGGGACAGCTGGACGAGGTCTACTACGAGCAGTACTTC. Amino acids: CASSLGQLDEVYYEQYF.

The chain recombines TRBV10-3 with TRBJ2-7; TRBD2 matches 7 bases. This CDR3 has 21 amino acids. Germline lookup yields CDR1 ENHRY and CDR2 SYGVKD. J lost 0 bases, V lost 4 bases, and 24 bases had no gene match. DNA for the CDR3: TGTGCCATCAGTGGAATTACTAATCCGGAAGGCGGGAGAATCGGCTCCTACGAGCAGTACTTC. Amino acids: CAISGITNPEGGRIGSYEQYF.

This sequence joins TRBV5-1 and TRBJ1-2, with TRBD1 matching 8 bases. V was pared by 4 bases and J by 7 bases, with 3 bases of the junction left unmatched. The CDR3 has 12 residues. Per the germline V gene, CDR1 is SGHRS and CDR2 is YFSETQ. CDR3 sequence reads: CASSDGQGGYTF. Here the CDR3 DNA reads TGCGCCAGCAGCGACGGACAGGGTGGCTACACCTTC.

The V call is TRBV5-4, the J call TRBJ2-7; D uncertain. The V end lost 0 bases, the J end lost 4 bases, and 17 bases lay between the germline ends. This CDR3 spans 16 amino acids. The V gene's germline CDR1 is SGHNT and CDR2 YYREEE (reference sequence). The CDR3 sequence is CASSLGRHSGRYEQYF. DNA of the CDR3: TGTGCCAGCAGCTTGGGGCGGCATTCTGGTCGATACGAGCAGTACTTC.

The gene calls are TRBV7-6 and TRBJ1-3, with D unclear. The germline V gene encodes CDR1 SGHVS and CDR2 FNYEAQ. V lost 1 base to trimming and J lost 0 bases, with 7 bases between them. The CDR3 consists of 15 residues. CDR3 DNA: TGTGCCAGCAGCTTAGACAGAAACTCTGGAAACACCATATATTTT. Translating gives CASSLDRNSGNTIYF.

With respect to this clone: The sample has other DNA sequences that encode this CDR3 too. The J gene is TRBJ1-2, the V gene TRBV7-9; unclear D gene. V was trimmed by 3 bases and J by 5 bases, leaving 4 bases between them. The CDR3 loop spans 11 amino acids. Germline V gene sequence: CDR1 SEHNR, CDR2 FQNEAQ (reference sequence). CDR3 loop: CASSLSYGYTF. For the CDR3, the DNA is TGTGCCAGCAGCTTGTCTTATGGCTACACCTTC.

V is TRBV9 and J is TRBJ2-2; D might be TRBD2 (6 bases). The V gene lost 3 bases and the J gene lost 6 bases, with 9 bases spanning the gap. CDR1 is SGDLS and CDR2 is YYNGEE in the germline V gene. This CDR3 is 13 amino acids long. CDR3 amino acids: CASSDGGAGELFF. The CDR3 coding sequence is TGTGCCAGCAGCGATGGAGGGGCCGGGGAGCTGTTTTTT.

The V and J genes are TRBV6-1 and TRBJ2-7; D might be TRBD2 (6 bases). V lost 0 bases, J lost 3 bases, and 15 bases lay in between. Germline-derived CDR1 and CDR2 are MNHNS and SASEGT. The CDR3 spans 16 residues. The CDR3 DNA sequence: TGTGCCAGCAGTGAAGCTTTAGGAGGGGCCAGCTACGAGCAGTACTTC. Its protein is CASSEALGGASYEQYF.

V and J are TRBV4-3 and TRBJ2-1; the match to TRBD2 covers 8 bases. Germline CDR1 LGHNA, CDR2 YSLEER. The length of the CDR3 is 15 residues. The trim removed 1 base at V and 7 bases at J, leaving 6 bases unmatched. This CDR3 reads CASSQGLASLNEQFF. CDR3 sequence (DNA): TGCGCCAGCAGCCAAGGACTAGCGAGCTTGAATGAGCAGTTCTTC.

This sequence joins TRBV4-2 and TRBJ2-1, with 8 bases that match TRBD2. The junction had 5 bases not matched to a gene; V was cut back by 4 bases and J by 0 bases. Per germline, CDR1 LGHNA and CDR2 YNFKEQ. The CDR3 contains 16 residues. CDR3 loop: CASSPRTSGSYNEQFF. For the CDR3, the DNA is TGTGCCAGCAGCCCTCGAACTAGCGGCTCCTACAATGAGCAGTTCTTC.

This clone has only one observation. The rearrangement links TRBV11-3 to TRBJ2-1; D remains unclear. Germline V gene data show CDR1 as SGHNT and CDR2 as YENEEA. Trimming left V 4 bases short and J 7 bases short, with 11 bases between. The CDR3 extends over 13 amino acids. CDR3 sequence: CASSSRSGNEQFF. The CDR3 DNA follows: TGTGCCAGCAGCTCGAGGTCCGGGAATGAGCAGTTCTTC. Supplemented by reference TRBV11-3 and TRBJ2-1, the full variable domain reads EAGVVQSPRYKIIEKKQPVAFWCNPISGHNTLYWYLQNLGQGPELLIRYENEEAVDDSQLPKDRFSAERLKGVDSTLKIQPAELGDSAVYLCASSSRSGNEQFFGPGTRLTVL.

Only one count was recorded for this clone. The same CDR3 is also encoded by other DNA sequences in this sample. The chain joins TRBV27 to TRBJ1-5, with TRBD1 as a possible D gene (5 bases). Germline V gene lookup returns CDR1 MNHEY and CDR2 SMNVEV (reference sequence). Trimming cost V 3 bases and J 2 bases, with 8 bases left between them. The CDR3 is made up of 14 amino acids. CDR3 DNA: TGTGCCAGCAGTTTTACAGGAGGCAATCAGCCCCAGCATTTT. Translating gives CASSFTGGNQPQHF.